This T cell receptor beta chain appears in the sequencing data of a study of blood T cell repertoires in COVID-19 (dated by TCRdb to about 2020). In terms of the full investigation: The collaborator samples originated in the United States, Italy and Spain and spanned the acute and convalescent phases of COVID-19. The samples were drawn from two sources: the first 160 participants of the ongoing ImmuneRACE study, and about 1,300 subjects contributed by 6 global collaborators. Where HLA class I and class II types were available, the types were taken from metadata supplied by the sample provider, not from assay-based typing. Subjects who had been exposed to COVID-19, were actively infected with it, or had recovered from it provided the deeply sampled blood TCRbeta repertoires that made up the dataset. The prospective study material was composed of cDNA or gDNA derived from T cells, B-cell-depleted T cells, or PBMCs. A freely available public database, intended as a resource for researchers studying the immune response to SARS-CoV-2, is where the repertoires were released. Sample metadata almost always included a de-identified subject ID, COVID-19 status, age in years and sex. Broad study findings and their caveats: The quantity of clinical and demographic metadata differed by source and by participant and was supplied without curation.

This clone occurred once. Its antigen specificity is not known. No much larger clonotype is one base removed from it; base qualities were not supplied. TCRbeta CDR3 regions were amplified from genomic DNA by means of the immunoSEQ Assay, a bias-controlled multiplex PCR. The study's processing was this. Nucleated cell counts per sample were estimated from amplification of reference gene primers within the assay. To quantify the absolute abundance of each unique TCRbeta CDR3 rearrangement, sequence reads were collapsed and filtered. Productive Simpson clonality was computed per sample as the square root of Simpson's diversity index over productive rearrangements. TCRdb re-hosts the immuneACCESS table, in-frame sequences only. Its copies lack some clones; in the studies checked, an unresolved V gene accounts for under half of them, and the cause for the rest is not known. Clone size and V and J calls were adopted from that table, with D and trimming inferred from the DNA. Here the sample has about 110,000 clones; about 90% occur a single time. Of the sample, about 0.9% falls within the top ten clones.

The germline V gene (reference sequence) provides CDR1 SGHNT and CDR2 YYREEE. The junction shows trimming of 4 bases on V and 6 bases on J, and the gene matches do not reach 6 bases of it. The CDR3 runs 14 residues from the cysteine to the phenylalanine. Only CDR3 DNA is held: 42 bases, read in frame from base 1. The collaborating institutions used their own protocols to collect whole blood in K2EDTA tubes. For TCRbeta analysis, collaborator samples were shipped as frozen whole blood, as isolated PBMCs, or as DNA extracted from either sample type. This receptor chain uses TRBV5-4 and TRBJ2-3; 9 of the junction bases match TRBD1. This receptor was obtained from a woman aged 45-59 years with active or convalescent COVID-19. Sequencing was performed on peripheral blood. The DNA sequence is given as TGTGCCAGCAGCGGGGGACAGGGCCAGGATACGCAGTATTTT. This gives the protein CASSGGQGQDTQYF. The variable domain in full, with residues beyond the CDR3 obtained from the reference TRBV5-4 and TRBJ2-3 genes, is ETGVTQSPTHLIKTRGQQVTLRCSSQSGHNTVSWYQQALGQGPQFIFQYYREEENGRGNFPPRFSGLQFPNYSSELNVNALELDDSALYLCASSGGQGQDTQYFGPGTRLTVL.